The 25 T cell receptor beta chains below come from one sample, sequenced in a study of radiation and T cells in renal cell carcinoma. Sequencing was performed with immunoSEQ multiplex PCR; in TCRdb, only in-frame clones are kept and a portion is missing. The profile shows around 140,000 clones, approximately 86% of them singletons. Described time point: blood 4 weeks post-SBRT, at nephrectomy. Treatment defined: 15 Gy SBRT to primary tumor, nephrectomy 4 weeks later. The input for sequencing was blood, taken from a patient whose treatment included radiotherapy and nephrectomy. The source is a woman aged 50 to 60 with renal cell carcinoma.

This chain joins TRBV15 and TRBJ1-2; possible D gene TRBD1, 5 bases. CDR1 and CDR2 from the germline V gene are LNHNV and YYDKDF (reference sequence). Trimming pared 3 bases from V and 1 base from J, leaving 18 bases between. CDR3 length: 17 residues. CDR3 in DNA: TGTGCCACCAGCAGGGGAATACAGAATCAGGGTAACTATGGCTACACCTTC. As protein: CATSRGIQNQGNYGYTF. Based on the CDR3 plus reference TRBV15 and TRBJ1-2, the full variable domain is DAMVIQNPRYQVTQFGKPVTLSCSQTLNHNVMYWYQQKSSQAPKLLFHYYDKDFNNEADTPDNFQSRRPNTSFCFLDIRSPGLGDTAMYLCATSRGIQNQGNYGYTFGSGTRLTVV.

The CDR3 loop reads CASSVAARQWGTDTQYF. The CDR3 region has the DNA TGTGCCAGCAGCGTAGCCGCTCGGCAGTGGGGCACAGATACGCAGTATTTT. The chain carries TRBV9 and TRBJ2-3, with D hard to call. This CDR3 is built from 17 residues. Germline assignment: CDR1 SGDLS and CDR2 YYNGEE. The V and J ends lost 0 bases and 1 base respectively, with 15 bases between them.

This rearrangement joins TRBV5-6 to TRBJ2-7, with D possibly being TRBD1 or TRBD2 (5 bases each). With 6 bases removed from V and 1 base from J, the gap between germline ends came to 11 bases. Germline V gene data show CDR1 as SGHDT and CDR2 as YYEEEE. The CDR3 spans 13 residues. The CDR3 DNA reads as TGTGCCAGCACCCTGGGACGGTCCTACGAGCAGTACTTC. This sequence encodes CASTLGRSYEQYF.

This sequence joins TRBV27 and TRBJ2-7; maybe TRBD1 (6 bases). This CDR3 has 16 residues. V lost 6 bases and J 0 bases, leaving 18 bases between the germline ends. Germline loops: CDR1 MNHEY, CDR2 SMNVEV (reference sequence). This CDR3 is CASSRDGQKFSYEQYF. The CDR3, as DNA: TGTGCCAGCAGCCGCGACGGACAGAAGTTCTCCTACGAGCAGTACTTC.

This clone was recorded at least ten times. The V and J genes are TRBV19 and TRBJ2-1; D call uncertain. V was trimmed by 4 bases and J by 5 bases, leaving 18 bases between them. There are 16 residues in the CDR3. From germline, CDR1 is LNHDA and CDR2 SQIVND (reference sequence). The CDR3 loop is CASSRARTLYNNEQFF. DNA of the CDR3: TGTGCCAGTAGTAGGGCTCGGACCCTTTATAACAATGAGCAGTTCTTC. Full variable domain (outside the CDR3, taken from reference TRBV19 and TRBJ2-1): DGGITQSPKYLFRKEGQNVTLSCEQNLNHDAMYWYRQDPGQGLRLIYYSQIVNDFQKGDIAEGYSVSREKKESFPLTVTSAQKNPTAFYLCASSRARTLYNNEQFFGPGTRLTVL.

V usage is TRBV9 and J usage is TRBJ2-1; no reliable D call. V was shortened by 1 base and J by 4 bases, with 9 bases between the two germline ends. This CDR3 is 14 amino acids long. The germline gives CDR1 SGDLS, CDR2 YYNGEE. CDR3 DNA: TGTGCCAGCAGCGTATTCGACCAGTACAATGAGCAGTTCTTC. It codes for CASSVFDQYNEQFF. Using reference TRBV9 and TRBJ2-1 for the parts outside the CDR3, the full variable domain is DSGVTQTPKHLITATGQRVTLRCSPRSGDLSVYWYQQSLDQGLQFLIQYYNGEERAKGNILERFSAQQFPDLHSELNLSSLELGDSALYFCASSVFDQYNEQFFGPGTRLTVL.

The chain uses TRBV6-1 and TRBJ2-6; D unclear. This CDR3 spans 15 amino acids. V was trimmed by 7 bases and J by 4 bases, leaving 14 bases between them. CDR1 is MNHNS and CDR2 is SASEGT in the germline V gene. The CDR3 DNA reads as TGTGCCAGCACTCGGATCGGAACCGGGGCCAACGTCCTGACTTTC. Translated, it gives CASTRIGTGANVLTF.

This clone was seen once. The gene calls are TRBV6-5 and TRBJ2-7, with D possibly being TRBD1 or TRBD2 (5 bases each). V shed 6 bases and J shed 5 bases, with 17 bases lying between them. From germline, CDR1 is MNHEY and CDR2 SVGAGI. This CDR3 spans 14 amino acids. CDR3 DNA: TGTGCCAGCAGAGGGACGGAGAGTTTCCACGAGCAGTACTTC. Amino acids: CASRGTESFHEQYF.

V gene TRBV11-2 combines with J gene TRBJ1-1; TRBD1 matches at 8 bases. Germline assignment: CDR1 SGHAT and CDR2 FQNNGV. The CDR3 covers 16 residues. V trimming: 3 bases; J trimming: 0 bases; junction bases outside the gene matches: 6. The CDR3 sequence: CASSFPGTGMNTEAFF. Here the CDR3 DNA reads TGTGCCAGCAGCTTCCCCGGGACAGGAATGAACACTGAAGCTTTCTTT.

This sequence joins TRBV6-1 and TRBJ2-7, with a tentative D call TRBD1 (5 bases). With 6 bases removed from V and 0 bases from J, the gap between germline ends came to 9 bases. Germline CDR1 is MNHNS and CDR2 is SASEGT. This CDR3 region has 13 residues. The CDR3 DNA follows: TGTGCCAGCAGGCCGACAGTCTCCTACGAGCAGTACTTC. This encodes CASRPTVSYEQYF.

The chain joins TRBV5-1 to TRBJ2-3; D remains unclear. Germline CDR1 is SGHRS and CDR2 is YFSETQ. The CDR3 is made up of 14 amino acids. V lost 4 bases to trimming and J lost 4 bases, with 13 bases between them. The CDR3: CASSPLSFADTQYF. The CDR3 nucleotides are TGCGCCAGCAGCCCCCTTTCGTTCGCAGATACGCAGTATTTT.

DNA for the CDR3: TGTGCCAGCAGACAAACCTCCGGGACAGGGGGCGAAGAGACCCAGTACTTC. Translated, it gives CASRQTSGTGGEETQYF. The V and J genes are TRBV7-2 and TRBJ2-5; the match to TRBD1 covers 12 bases. Germline assignment: CDR1 SGHTA and CDR2 FQGNSA. CDR3 size: 17 residues. Germline trimming cut 6 bases from V and 3 bases from J; bases unmatched to any gene: 11.

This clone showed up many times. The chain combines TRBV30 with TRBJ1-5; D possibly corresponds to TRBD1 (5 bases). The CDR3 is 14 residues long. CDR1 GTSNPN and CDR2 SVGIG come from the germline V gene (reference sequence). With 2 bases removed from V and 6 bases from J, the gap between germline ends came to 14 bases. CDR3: CAWSKMQGGQPQHF. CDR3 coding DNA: TGTGCCTGGAGTAAAATGCAGGGTGGTCAGCCCCAGCATTTT.

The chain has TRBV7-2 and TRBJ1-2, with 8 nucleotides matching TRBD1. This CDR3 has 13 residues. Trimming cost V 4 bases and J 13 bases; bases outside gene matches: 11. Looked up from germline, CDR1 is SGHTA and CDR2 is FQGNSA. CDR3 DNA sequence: TGTGCCAGCAGCTGGGACAGGCCTGAGGGGGCCACCTTC. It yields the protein CASSWDRPEGATF.

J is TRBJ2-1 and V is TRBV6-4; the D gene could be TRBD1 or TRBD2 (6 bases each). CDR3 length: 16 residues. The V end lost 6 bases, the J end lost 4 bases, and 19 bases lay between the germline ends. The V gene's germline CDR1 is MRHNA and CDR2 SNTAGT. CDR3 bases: TGTGCCAGCAGACAACAAGGGGGAGGTGGTTACAATGAGCAGTTCTTC. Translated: CASRQQGGGGYNEQFF.

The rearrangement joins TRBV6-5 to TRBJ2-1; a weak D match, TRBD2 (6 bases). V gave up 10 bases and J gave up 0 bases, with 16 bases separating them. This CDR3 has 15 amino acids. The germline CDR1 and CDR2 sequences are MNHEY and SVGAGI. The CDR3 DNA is TGTGCCACCGTGGAACCCGGGAGCTCCTACAATGAGCAGTTCTTC. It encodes CATVEPGSSYNEQFF.

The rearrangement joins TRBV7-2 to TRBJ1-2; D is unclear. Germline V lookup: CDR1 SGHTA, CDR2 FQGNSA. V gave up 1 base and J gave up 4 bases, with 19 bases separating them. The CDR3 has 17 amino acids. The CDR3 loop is CASSLVVRHPRAYGYTF. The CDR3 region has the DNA TGTGCCAGCAGCTTAGTAGTCCGACATCCAAGAGCCTATGGCTACACCTTC.

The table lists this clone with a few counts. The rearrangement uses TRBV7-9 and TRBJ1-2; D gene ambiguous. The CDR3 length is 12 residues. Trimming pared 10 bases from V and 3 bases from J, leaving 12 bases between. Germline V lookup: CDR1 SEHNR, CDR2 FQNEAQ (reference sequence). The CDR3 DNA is TGTGCCACCCCTACCGGGTACTATGGCTACACCTTC. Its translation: CATPTGYYGYTF. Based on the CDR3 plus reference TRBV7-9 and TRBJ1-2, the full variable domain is DTGVSQNPRHKITKRGQNVTFRCDPISEHNRLYWYRQTLGQGPEFLTYFQNEAQLEKSRLLSDRFSAERPKGSFSTLEIQRTEQGDSAMYLCATPTGYYGYTFGSGTRLTVV.

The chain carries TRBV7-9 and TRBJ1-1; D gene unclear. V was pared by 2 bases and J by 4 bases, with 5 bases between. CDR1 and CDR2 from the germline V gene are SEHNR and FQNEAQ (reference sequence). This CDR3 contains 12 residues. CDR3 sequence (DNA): TGTGCCAGCAGCTTATTGTTCACTGAAGCTTTCTTT. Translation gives CASSLLFTEAFF.

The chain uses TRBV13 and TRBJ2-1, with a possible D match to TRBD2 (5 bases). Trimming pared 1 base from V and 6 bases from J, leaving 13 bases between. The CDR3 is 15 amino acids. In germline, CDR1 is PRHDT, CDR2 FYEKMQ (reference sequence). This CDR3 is CASSLVRELSNEQFF. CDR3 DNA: TGTGCCAGCAGCTTAGTGAGGGAGCTAAGCAATGAGCAGTTCTTC.

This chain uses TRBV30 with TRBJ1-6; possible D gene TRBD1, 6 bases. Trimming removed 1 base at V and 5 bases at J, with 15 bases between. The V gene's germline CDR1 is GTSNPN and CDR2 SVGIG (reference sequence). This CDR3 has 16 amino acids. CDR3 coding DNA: TGTGCCTGGAGTGCGGGGGGCGGGTATAATAATTCACCCCTCCACTTT. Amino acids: CAWSAGGGYNNSPLHF. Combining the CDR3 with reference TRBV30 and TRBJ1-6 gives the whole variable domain SQTIHQWPATLVQPVGSPLSLECTVEGTSNPNLYWYRQAAGRGLQLLFYSVGIGQISSEVPQNLSASRPQDRQFILSSKKLLLSDSGFYLCAWSAGGGYNNSPLHFGNGTRLTVT.

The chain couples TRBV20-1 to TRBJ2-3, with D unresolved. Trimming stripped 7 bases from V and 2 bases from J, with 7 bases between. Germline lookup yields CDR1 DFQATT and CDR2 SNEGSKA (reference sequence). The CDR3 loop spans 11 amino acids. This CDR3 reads CSGQITDTQYF. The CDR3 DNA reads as TGCAGTGGCCAGATCACAGATACGCAGTATTTT.

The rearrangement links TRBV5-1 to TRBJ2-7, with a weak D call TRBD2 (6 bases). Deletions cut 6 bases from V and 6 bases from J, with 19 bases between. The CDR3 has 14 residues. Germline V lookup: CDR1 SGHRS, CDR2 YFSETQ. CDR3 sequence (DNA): TGCGCCAGCACGGGGGAACTCGAGGTTCCCGAGCAGTACTTC. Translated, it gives CASTGELEVPEQYF.

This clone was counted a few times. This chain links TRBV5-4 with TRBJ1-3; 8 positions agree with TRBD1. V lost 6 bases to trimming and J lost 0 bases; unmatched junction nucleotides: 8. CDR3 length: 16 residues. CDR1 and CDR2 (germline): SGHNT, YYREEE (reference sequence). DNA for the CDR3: TGTGCCAGCAACTCAGGGGGCGATTCCTCTGGAAACACCATATATTTT. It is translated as CASNSGGDSSGNTIYF.

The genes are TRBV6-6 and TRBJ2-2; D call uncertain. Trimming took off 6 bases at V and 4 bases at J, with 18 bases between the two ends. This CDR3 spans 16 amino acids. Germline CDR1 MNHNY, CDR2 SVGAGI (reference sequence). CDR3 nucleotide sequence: TGTGCCAGCAGCTGGTTGCTGGGTTTAGGCACCGGGGAGCTGTTTTTT. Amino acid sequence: CASSWLLGLGTGELFF.